This entry describes one T cell receptor (beta chain). An amount of RNA that ranged from roughly 0.5 to 1 ug was reverse transcribed with random hexamers. TCRdb passed the immunoSEQ multiplex PCR reads through MiXCR, listing each CDR3 protein once. This table holds about 200,000 distinct CDR3 sequences, roughly 94% found once. The CDR3 length is 12 residues. Trimming cost V 10 bases and J 9 bases; bases outside gene matches: 9. Germline values: CDR1 LNHDA, CDR2 SQIVND (reference sequence). The sample belongs to a study of CD8 T cells in Susac syndrome. TCR beta sequencing covered blood CD8+ and CD4+ T cells. Controls were age- and sex-matched healthy donors. TEMRA cells were FACS-enriched, while CD8+ and CD4+ T cells were negatively isolated.

The source is a human donor in good health. Sample: CD4+ T cells from PBMCs. The chain couples TRBV19 to TRBJ2-1; 7 nucleotides align to TRBD1. The CDR3: CATRQGGVEQFF. In DNA form, the CDR3 reads TGTGCCACTAGACAAGGGGGCGTTGAGCAGTTCTTC.